The rows below give T cell receptor beta chains drawn from one sample of a study of identical twins. TCRdb re-called the 5' RACE reads through MiXCR, storing one row per CDR3 protein. The table lists 1,800,000 or so distinct CDR3 sequences, 32% of them singletons. The sequenced material came from cord blood. The receptors here all came from a newborn girl in good health. CDR3s include the opening cysteine and the closing phenylalanine or tryptophan. Each record gives: D gene, clone size, V gene, J gene, CDR3 DNA, CDR3 protein. A D gene is named only where the DNA matches it firmly. Size tells how often a clone was seen (once, few, many) or the class of an expanded clone, and some rows leave it out.

>TRBD2|few|TRBV28|TRBJ2-2
TGTGCCAGCAAACCTTCGGTTGCGGGGGAAACCGGGGAGCTGTTTTTT
CASKPSVAGETGELFF
>NA|few|TRBV12-3/TRBV12-4|TRBJ2-3
TGTGCCAGCAGTTCGAAGGGGGGACGAGATACGCAGTATTTT
CASSSKGGRDTQYF
>TRBD2|few|TRBV20-1|TRBJ2-7
TGCAGTGCTATCGGGACTAGCGGCTACGAGCAGTACTTC
CSAIGTSGYEQYF
>NA|NA|TRBV7-2|TRBJ2-3
TGTGCCAGCAGCTTACTTCTCGTCACAGATACGCAGTATTTT
CASSLLLVTDTQYF
>TRBD1|NA|TRBV20-1|TRBJ2-7
TGCAGTGCTAGTGGGGCCAGGGGGCCAAACAATGAGCAGTACTTC
CSASGARGPNNEQYF
>NA|NA|TRBV21-1|TRBJ2-7
TGTGCCAGCAGCAAATCGGATAGCGGGGGAGCCTACGAGCAGTACTTC
CASSKSDSGGAYEQYF
>NA|NA|TRBV3-1|TRBJ1-4
TGTGCCAGCAGCCAGTCAGGGAGGATGAAAAGAAAAAAACTGTTTTTT
CASSQSGRMKRKKLFF
>NA|NA|TRBV5-1|TRBJ2-1
TGCGCCAGCAGCTTGGGTAGCGCCAGCTCCTACAATGAGCAGTTCTTC
CASSLGSASSYNEQFF
>TRBD2|few|TRBV7-9|TRBJ2-7
TGTGCCAGCAGCTTAGGTAGCGGGAGTTCCCTTGAGCAGTACTTC
CASSLGSGSSLEQYF
>TRBD1|few|TRBV12-3/TRBV12-4|TRBJ2-4
TGTGCCAGCAGTTTAAAGGGGGCCGAAAACATTCAGTACTTC
CASSLKGAENIQYF
>NA|few|TRBV5-1|TRBJ1-4
TGCGCCAGCTCAACTGGGTGGGGTAATGAAAAACTGTTTTTT
CASSTGWGNEKLFF
>TRBD2|NA|TRBV2|TRBJ2-3
TGTGCCAGCAGTGAGACTAGCGGGGGGTCTCCGCAGTATTTT
CASSETSGGSPQYF
>NA|NA|TRBV3-1|TRBJ1-2
TGTGCCAGCAGTACGGGGGTTTGGGACTATGGCTACACCTTC
CASSTGVWDYGYTF
>NA|NA|TRBV20-1|TRBJ2-7
TGCAGTGCTAGAGATCCTCTCCTTAGCTCCTACGAGCAGTACTTC
CSARDPLLSSYEQYF
>TRBD2|few|TRBV24-1|TRBJ2-4
TGTGCCACCAGTGATTCAACCGGACTAGCCCAAAACATTCAGTACTTC
CATSDSTGLAQNIQYF
>NA|few|TRBV4-1|TRBJ2-1
TGCGCCAGCAGCCAAGAAGGGGAGTCCTACAATGAGCAGTTCTTC
CASSQEGESYNEQFF
>NA|NA|TRBV29-1|TRBJ1-2
TGCAGCGTTCGAGCGGGGGCAAACTATGGCTACACCTTC
CSVRAGANYGYTF
>NA|few|TRBV4-1|TRBJ2-3
TGCGCCAGCAGCCAAGCGGGATCAGATACGCAGTATTTT
CASSQAGSDTQYF
>TRBD2|NA|TRBV20-1|TRBJ2-3
TGCAGTGTCATAGCGGGGGGCCTCACAGATACGCAGTATTTT
CSVIAGGLTDTQYF
>TRBD1|few|TRBV20-1|TRBJ2-3
TGCAGTGCTAGGACGGACAGGGTGGGCACAGATACGCAGTATTTT
CSARTDRVGTDTQYF
>TRBD1|few|TRBV12-3/TRBV12-4|TRBJ2-3
TGTGCCAGCACTGAGGGGGCCATCCCAGATACGCAGTATTTT
CASTEGAIPDTQYF
>NA|few|TRBV15|TRBJ1-2
TGTGCCACCAGCGGGAATCTCTATGGCTACACCTTC
CATSGNLYGYTF
>NA|few|TRBV11-2|TRBJ2-7
TGTGCCAGCAGCTCAGGGTATGATGAGCAGTACTTC
CASSSGYDEQYF
>NA|NA|TRBV6-6|TRBJ2-7
TGTGCCAGCAGTTTAAGGGATTTCTCCTACGAGCAGTACTTC
CASSLRDFSYEQYF
>TRBD1|NA|TRBV30|TRBJ2-7
TGTGCCTGGAGGGGGGACAGTACCTACGAGCAGTACTTC
CAWRGDSTYEQYF
>NA|NA|TRBV20-1|TRBJ2-5
TGCAGTGCTAGAGGCCCGACGGCAAAAGAGACCCAGTACTTC
CSARGPTAKETQYF
>NA|NA|TRBV6-2/TRBV6-3|TRBJ2-5
TGTGCCAGCAGTTACTCGACTAGGAACCAAGAGACCCAGTACTTC
CASSYSTRNQETQYF
>TRBD2|NA|TRBV27|TRBJ2-1
TGTGCCAGCAGTTCTAGGACTAGCAGGAGATCCTACAATGAGCAGTTCTTC
CASSSRTSRRSYNEQFF
>NA|NA|TRBV10-3|TRBJ2-2
TGTGCCATCAGTGTGGTGGAAACCGGGGAGCTGTTTTTT
CAISVVETGELFF